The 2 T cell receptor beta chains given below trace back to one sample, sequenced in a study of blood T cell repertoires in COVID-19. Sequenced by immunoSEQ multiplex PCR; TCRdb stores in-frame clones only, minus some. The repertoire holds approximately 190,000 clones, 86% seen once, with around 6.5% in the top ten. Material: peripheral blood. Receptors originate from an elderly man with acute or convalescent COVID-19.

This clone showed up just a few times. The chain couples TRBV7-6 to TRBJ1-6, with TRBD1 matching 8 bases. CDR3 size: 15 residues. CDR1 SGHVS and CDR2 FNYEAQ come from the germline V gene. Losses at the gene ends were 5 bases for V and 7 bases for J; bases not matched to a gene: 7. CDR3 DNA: TGTGCCAGCAGCACCGGACAGGGCTTGAATTCACCCCTCCACTTT. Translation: CASSTGQGLNSPLHF.

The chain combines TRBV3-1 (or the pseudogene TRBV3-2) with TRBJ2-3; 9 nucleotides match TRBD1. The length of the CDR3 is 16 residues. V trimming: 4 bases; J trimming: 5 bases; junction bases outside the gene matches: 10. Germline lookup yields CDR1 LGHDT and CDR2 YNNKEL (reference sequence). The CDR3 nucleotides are TGTGCCAGCAGCCTCGCCGGGACAGGGACGGGAGATACGCAGTATTTT. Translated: CASSLAGTGTGDTQYF.